This T cell receptor (beta chain) was identified in a study of beta chain features in type 1 diabetes. Reverse transcription of all isolated RNA meant that expressed TCRB transcripts were sequenced. Assay: immunoSEQ multiplex PCR; the TCRdb copy retains only in-frame clones and omits some. The sample lists around 430,000 clones; approximately 30% were seen once. This clone was detected a few times. The CDR3 totals 11 residues. Trimming removed 3 bases at V and 5 bases at J, with 8 bases between. Germline V gives CDR1 GTSNPN, CDR2 SVGIG (reference sequence). This TCR derives from a man younger than 30 in good health. This rearrangement joins TRBV30 to TRBJ2-7, with D unresolved. Input material: naive CD4+ T cells from blood. In DNA form, the CDR3 reads TGTGCCTGGAGCCGCCCCCACGAGCAGTACTTC. It translates to CAWSRPHEQYF.